Below, 27 T cell receptor beta chains from the same sample are listed, as sequenced in a study of blood T cell repertoires in COVID-19. Here immunoSEQ multiplex PCR was the method, and the copy in TCRdb shows in-frame clones only, minus some. The table includes 220,000 or so clones, around 84% detected once. The specimen was peripheral blood. The receptors derive from a man aged 30 to 45 with active or convalescent COVID-19.

The chain links TRBV19 to TRBJ1-6; D is unresolved. The CDR3 totals 17 residues. Trimming took 1 base from V and 2 from J, leaving 12 bases between them. The germline CDR1 and CDR2 sequences are LNHDA and SQIVND (reference sequence). The CDR3 DNA sequence: TGTGCCAGTAGTATAGGCGTGAAACCTGCCTATAATTCACCCCTCCACTTT. Protein product: CASSIGVKPAYNSPLHF.

This chain links TRBV30 with TRBJ1-5; 8 nucleotides match TRBD1. The CDR3 has 14 amino acids. Germline loops: CDR1 GTSNPN, CDR2 SVGIG (reference sequence). After removal of 5 bases from V and 2 bases from J, the junction contained 5 bases not matched to a gene. The DNA for the CDR3 is TGTGCCTGGGGACAGGGTTTAGGCAATCAGCCCCAGCATTTT. It specifies CAWGQGLGNQPQHF.

This clone was counted only a few times. This chain links TRBV4-2 with TRBJ1-3; D remains ambiguous. The CDR3 consists of 14 residues. Trimming stripped 7 bases from V and 0 bases from J, with 10 bases between. The germline gives CDR1 LGHNA, CDR2 YNFKEQ. The CDR3 DNA reads as TGTGCCAGCACGACACTCGACTCTGGAAACACCATATATTTT. Translated: CASTTLDSGNTIYF.

This clone was recorded once. The chain links TRBV6-2 or TRBV6-3 to TRBJ1-1; D is unresolved. The CDR3 covers 13 residues. V lost 2 bases and J lost 4, with 8 bases in between. Germline values: CDR1 MNHEY, CDR2 SVGEGT. CDR3: CASSYAATTEAFF. CDR3 DNA: TGTGCCAGCAGTTACGCGGCAACCACTGAAGCTTTCTTT.

The V gene is TRBV19, the J gene TRBJ1-3; TRBD1 is a possible D gene (6 bases). There are 15 residues in the CDR3. The V end lost 4 bases, the J end lost 1 base, and 11 bases lay between the germline ends. Germline lookup yields CDR1 LNHDA and CDR2 SQIVND (reference sequence). CDR3 residues: CASSSATGSGNTIYF. CDR3 nucleotides: TGTGCCAGTAGTAGCGCGACAGGATCTGGAAACACCATATATTTT.

This chain joins TRBV7-9 and TRBJ2-5, with TRBD1 identical over 8 bases. V trimming: 0 bases; J trimming: 2 bases; junction bases outside the gene matches: 5. Germline CDR1 SEHNR, CDR2 FQNEAQ (reference sequence). The CDR3 has 16 residues. The CDR3 spells CASSLALDRAQETQYF. CDR3 DNA: TGTGCCAGCAGCTTAGCTTTGGACAGGGCGCAAGAGACCCAGTACTTC.

The chain combines TRBV28 with TRBJ1-5, with 11 bases fitting TRBD1. This CDR3 has 16 amino acids. V lost 6 bases and J lost 6; bases outside the gene matches: 10. The germline CDR1 and CDR2 sequences are MDHEN and SYDVKM. CDR3 coding DNA: TGTGCCAGCAGCCGTTCCGGGACAGGGGGGGGTCAGCCCCAGCATTTT. Translation gives CASSRSGTGGGQPQHF.

This chain connects TRBV6-6 to TRBJ2-7; TRBD2 is a possible D gene (5 bases). Germline V gene sequence: CDR1 MNHNY, CDR2 SVGAGI (reference sequence). This CDR3 contains 12 residues. V was trimmed by 5 bases and J by 6 bases, leaving 11 bases between them. The CDR3 coding sequence is TGTGCCAGCAGTGACGGGGTCGGCGAGCAGTACTTC. Its translation: CASSDGVGEQYF.

CDR3 region: CASSFGGTYNSPLHF. The CDR3 DNA follows: TGTGCCAGCAGCTTCGGGGGAACCTATAATTCACCCCTCCACTTT. The chain is built from TRBV7-2 and TRBJ1-6, with a possible D match to TRBD1 (5 bases). Germline V gene lookup returns CDR1 SGHTA and CDR2 FQGNSA. Trimming pared 3 bases from V and 2 bases from J, leaving 8 bases between. This CDR3 region has 15 residues. Drawing the rest from reference TRBV7-2 and TRBJ1-6, the complete variable domain is GAGVSQSPSNKVTEKGKDVELRCDPISGHTALYWYRQSLGQGLEFLIYFQGNSAPDKSGLPSDRFSAERTGGSVSTLTIQRTQQEDSAVYLCASSFGGTYNSPLHFGNGTRLTVT.

V usage is TRBV10-3 and J usage is TRBJ2-1, with TRBD2 matching over 12 bases. Trimming took 3 bases from V and 2 from J; bases not matched to a gene: 8. Germline loops: CDR1 ENHRY, CDR2 SYGVKD. CDR3 size: 18 residues. CDR3 DNA: TGTGCCATCAGTGATCTCCGGACTAGCGGGACCACCTACAATGAGCAGTTCTTC. Translation gives CAISDLRTSGTTYNEQFF.

As DNA, the CDR3 is TGTGCCAGCAGTTTATCTACGGCAGGGAGGAGAAACACCATATATTTT. Its translation: CASSLSTAGRRNTIYF. The chain links TRBV28 to TRBJ1-3, with a weak D call TRBD1 (5 bases). The CDR3 is 16 residues long. The germline V and J ends were trimmed by 1 base and 5 bases, with 15 bases remaining between them. From germline, CDR1 is MDHEN and CDR2 SYDVKM.

This sequence joins TRBV2 and TRBJ1-2; 9 positions match TRBD1. This CDR3 comprises 15 residues. CDR1 SNHLY and CDR2 FYNNEI come from the germline V gene. The ends lost 2 bases at V and 5 bases at J; junction bases unmatched: 6. The CDR3 here is CASSETTGGWYGYTF. The CDR3 region has the DNA TGTGCCAGCAGTGAAACTACAGGGGGCTGGTATGGCTACACCTTC.

This clone was seen a few times. The V and J genes are TRBV4-1 and TRBJ1-3; D ambiguous. V dropped 3 bases and J dropped 3 bases, with 15 bases sitting between them. This CDR3 region has 16 residues. In germline, CDR1 is MGHRA, CDR2 YSYEKL. CDR3 region: CASSHPGGFGGNTIYF. The CDR3 bases are TGCGCCAGCAGCCACCCTGGCGGGTTCGGTGGAAACACCATATATTTT.

CDR3 DNA: TGTGCCAGCAGCTTAGGCCCGACAGGGTCTGGAAACACCATATATTTT. This gives the protein CASSLGPTGSGNTIYF. The chain recombines TRBV7-2 with TRBJ1-3; 7 nucleotides align to TRBD1. Losses at the gene ends were 1 base for V and 1 base for J; bases not matched to a gene: 4. The germline CDR1 and CDR2 sequences are SGHTA and FQGNSA. CDR3 length equals 16 residues.

V gene TRBV12-3 or TRBV12-4 combines with J gene TRBJ2-2, with D hard to call. Trimming took off 7 bases at V and 2 bases at J, with 5 bases between the two ends. This CDR3 contains 12 residues. CDR3 amino acids: CASKINTGELFF. Here the CDR3 DNA reads TGTGCCAGCAAAATAAACACCGGGGAGCTGTTTTTT.

CDR3 protein: CASSPSYEQYF. For the CDR3, the DNA is TGTGCCAGCAGCCCGAGCTACGAGCAGTACTTC. The chain carries TRBV12-3 or TRBV12-4 and TRBJ2-7; D uncertain. The CDR3 has 11 amino acids. Trimming took off 6 bases at V and 3 bases at J, with 6 bases between the two ends.

J is TRBJ1-3 and V is TRBV7-6, with TRBD1 matching over 11 bases. V trimming: 1 base; J trimming: 9 bases; junction bases outside the gene matches: 5. The germline V gene has CDR1 SGHVS and CDR2 FNYEAQ. CDR3 size: 15 residues. CDR3 DNA: TGTGCCAGCAGCTTAGGCGGACAGGGGGCAGGCACCATATATTTT. Its protein product is CASSLGGQGAGTIYF.

The V and J genes are TRBV5-1 and TRBJ2-6; 10 bases agree with TRBD1. V trimming: 1 base; J trimming: 2 bases; junction bases outside the gene matches: 12. This CDR3 comprises 20 residues. Germline assignment: CDR1 SGHRS and CDR2 YFSETQ. The CDR3 loop reads CASSLHLPGQGFAGANVLTF. CDR3 nucleotides: TGCGCCAGCAGCTTGCATCTCCCGGGACAGGGGTTCGCTGGGGCCAACGTCCTGACTTTC.

The J gene is TRBJ1-5, the V gene TRBV7-2; D ambiguous. The CDR3 length is 15 residues. V was trimmed by 3 bases and J by 7 bases, leaving 16 bases between them. The germline V gene encodes CDR1 SGHTA and CDR2 FQGNSA. This CDR3 is CASSFSPLTGQPQHF. The CDR3 DNA reads as TGTGCCAGCAGCTTCTCACCCCTAACCGGGCAGCCCCAGCATTTT.

This sequence joins TRBV28 and TRBJ1-1; unclear D gene. V lost 7 bases and J 0 bases, leaving 9 bases between the germline ends. CDR1 MDHEN and CDR2 SYDVKM come from the germline V gene. This CDR3 has 13 residues. This CDR3 reads CASMTSMNTEAFF. Written as DNA, the CDR3 is TGTGCCAGCATGACAAGCATGAACACTGAAGCTTTCTTT.

The chain employs TRBV19 and TRBJ1-1; D remains unclear. Germline CDR1 LNHDA, CDR2 SQIVND (reference sequence). The CDR3 runs to 13 residues. The V and J ends lost 0 bases and 8 bases respectively, with 10 bases between them. The CDR3 is CASSIDSGREAFF. The CDR3 region has the DNA TGTGCCAGTAGTATAGATTCGGGGAGGGAAGCTTTCTTT.

The rearrangement uses TRBV30 and TRBJ2-7, with TRBD2 matching 10 bases. The CDR3 loop spans 20 amino acids. The ends lost 0 bases at V and 3 bases at J; junction bases unmatched: 20. Germline V gene sequence: CDR1 GTSNPN, CDR2 SVGIG (reference sequence). CDR3 bases: TGTGCCTGGAGTGTGAGGGACAGCATGATCCGTAGCGGGAGGTTCTACGAGCAGTACTTC. This sequence encodes CAWSVRDSMIRSGRFYEQYF.

V and J are TRBV13 and TRBJ2-7; the D is unclear. Trimming left V 5 bases short and J 0 bases short, with 11 bases between. This CDR3 is 14 amino acids long. Per germline, CDR1 PRHDT and CDR2 FYEKMQ (reference sequence). The DNA for the CDR3 is TGTGCCAGCAGCCGACCGGGTTCCTCCTACGAGCAGTACTTC. It encodes CASSRPGSSYEQYF.

This chain connects TRBV2 to TRBJ2-5; TRBD2 aligns across 8 bases. CDR3 length: 14 residues. V shed 4 bases and J 4 bases; nucleotides not matched to a gene: 5. Germline lookup yields CDR1 SNHLY and CDR2 FYNNEI. The CDR3 DNA reads TGTGCCAGCAGTGTTTGGACTAGCCTAGAGACCCAGTACTTC. This codes for CASSVWTSLETQYF.

The V call is TRBV10-2, the J call TRBJ2-2; TRBD2 is a possible D gene (7 bases). Germline-derived CDR1 and CDR2 are WSHSY and SAAADI. The CDR3 sequence is 15 residues long. Trimming left V 7 bases short and J 0 bases short, with 12 bases between. CDR3 residues: CASTVGGPNTGELFF. CDR3 coding DNA: TGCGCCAGCACGGTGGGGGGGCCGAACACCGGGGAGCTGTTTTTT.

The V gene is TRBV2, the J gene TRBJ2-2, with D possibly matching TRBD2 (6 bases). Germline values: CDR1 SNHLY, CDR2 FYNNEI. Trimming took 7 bases from V and 8 from J, leaving 17 bases between them. The CDR3 covers 14 residues. The CDR3 sequence is CASIGGTPGGELFF. In nucleotides, the CDR3 is TGTGCCAGCATCGGGGGAACCCCCGGAGGGGAGCTGTTTTTT.

Regarding this clone: Within the sample, other DNA sequences also encode this same CDR3. V and J are TRBV7-3 and TRBJ1-1, with a tentative D call TRBD1 (6 bases). Trimming took 5 bases from V and 0 from J, leaving 10 bases between them. This CDR3 spans 14 amino acids. CDR1 is SGHTA and CDR2 is FQGTGA in the germline V gene. The DNA for the CDR3 is TGTGCCAGCAGCCCCGGACAGATGAACACTGAAGCTTTCTTT. This codes for CASSPGQMNTEAFF.